These 29 T cell receptor beta chains were all obtained from the same sample, sequenced in a study of spatial heterogeneity in lung cancer. These receptors are not linked to any known antigen. Whole-study results and caveats: The study found that expanded intratumoral alpha and beta TCR counts tracked tumor mutation counts.

MiXCR, applied by TCRdb to the 5' RACE reads, yields one record per CDR3 protein. The sample has about 10,000 distinct CDR3 sequences, 12% seen once. Time point described: sample taken at primary tumor resection. Sequencing used lung tumor tissue, obtained at surgery. The receptors come from a male donor with early-stage non-small cell lung cancer.

The sample holds many counts of this clonotype. This beta chain turned up in a library designed for alpha chains; as an off-target read, its abundance says little. The rearrangement joins TRBV27 to TRBJ2-3; 7 nucleotides match TRBD1. Germline CDR1 and CDR2: MNHEY and SMNVEV (reference sequence). This CDR3 has 13 amino acids. Trimming removed 6 bases from V and 3 bases from J; junction bases left unmatched: 3. The CDR3 nucleotides read TGTGCCAGCAGAGGGACAGCAACAGATACGCAGTATTTT. Translation: CASRGTATDTQYF.

This clonotype was seen repeatedly, ten times or more. This beta chain turned up in a library designed for alpha chains; as an off-target read, its abundance says little. The chain carries TRBV7-9 and TRBJ1-2; D is possibly TRBD1 (5 bases). Germline V CDR1 and CDR2: SEHNR, FQNEAQ (reference sequence). This CDR3 region has 14 residues. Between the trimmed V and J ends, which lost 5 bases and 8 bases, there was a span of 18 bases. For the CDR3, the DNA is TGTGCCAGCAGCCCTAGGGACCCCGTGAGAGGCTACACCTTC. Amino acid sequence: CASSPRDPVRGYTF.

This clonotype was detected ten times or more. This beta chain is a stray read from a library made for alpha chains; its abundance is not meaningful. The chain employs TRBV20-1 and TRBJ2-1; maybe TRBD2 (6 bases). Germline CDR1 is DFQATT and CDR2 is SNEGSKA (reference sequence). CDR3 length: 17 amino acids. The germline V and J ends were trimmed by 5 bases and 0 bases, with 20 bases remaining between them. Here the CDR3 DNA reads TGCAGTGCTTTACCTCACGGGGCGGGACTCTCCTACAATGAGCAGTTCTTC. Encoded protein: CSALPHGAGLSYNEQFF.

This clonotype was seen repeatedly, ten times or more. The library was prepared for alpha chains; this beta chain is a stray read, so its frequency means little. The rearrangement links TRBV14 to TRBJ2-3, with unresolved D. Trimming took 4 bases from V and 0 from J, leaving 11 bases between them. This CDR3 spans 15 amino acids. Germline V gene sequence: CDR1 SGHDN, CDR2 FVKESK. The DNA for the CDR3 is TGTGCCAGCAGCCGCCGAATCTCTAGCACAGATACGCAGTATTTT. It encodes CASSRRISSTDTQYF.

In its sample, this clonotype ranks as medium-sized. For a library built for alpha chains, this beta chain is a stray read; little rests on its size. V is TRBV10-1 and J is TRBJ2-1; D is unclear. The CDR3 is 14 residues long. The germline gives CDR1 WNHNN, CDR2 SYGVQD (reference sequence). The V and J ends lost 0 bases and 4 bases respectively, with 7 bases between them. The CDR3 loop is CASSESKGYNEQFF. CDR3 nucleotide sequence: TGCGCCAGCAGTGAGTCGAAAGGATACAATGAGCAGTTCTTC.

This clonotype occurred many times. This beta chain turned up in a library designed for alpha chains; as an off-target read, its abundance says little. The chain carries TRBV11-3 and TRBJ2-2; D remains unclear. Trimming cost V 2 bases and J 3 bases, with 1 base left between them. CDR1 and CDR2 from the germline V gene are SGHNT and YENEEA. The CDR3 covers 12 residues. This chain's CDR3 is CASSLYTGELFF. The CDR3 DNA sequence: TGTGCCAGCAGCTTATACACCGGGGAGCTGTTTTTT.

This clonotype was seen repeatedly, ten times or more. This beta chain is an off-target read within a library intended for alpha chains, so its frequency means little. The chain carries TRBV6-1 and TRBJ1-5; the D is unclear. The V and J ends lost 2 bases and 6 bases respectively, with 11 bases between them. The germline CDR1 and CDR2 sequences are MNHNS and SASEGT. This CDR3 has 14 residues. In DNA, the CDR3 is TGTGCCAGCAGTGAATTGGCCTTGGGTCAGCCCCAGCATTTT. Translated: CASSELALGQPQHF.

A note on this clonotype: The library was designed around alpha chains, so this beta chain is a stray read whose abundance carries little weight. The chain employs TRBV29-1 and TRBJ1-2, with unresolved D. Germline V gene sequence: CDR1 SQVTM, CDR2 ANQGSEA. V lost 4 bases and J lost 9, with 24 bases in between. The CDR3 extends over 15 amino acids. The CDR3 spells CSVGSNRVGGSSYTF. In nucleotides, the CDR3 is TGCAGCGTTGGCTCAAATCGAGTGGGAGGTTCAAGCTACACCTTC. Full variable domain (rest looked up from reference TRBV29-1 and TRBJ1-2): SAVISQKPSRDICQRGTSLTIQCQVDSQVTMMFWYRQQPGQSLTLIATANQGSEATYESGFVIDKFPISRPNLTFSTLTVSNMSPEDSSIYLCSVGSNRVGGSSYTFGSGTRLTVV.

This clonotype showed up many times. This beta chain represents an off-target read in a library built for alpha chains; its size is of limited meaning. The chain recombines TRBV20-1 with TRBJ2-5; 8 positions match TRBD2. The CDR3 totals 15 residues. The germline CDR1 and CDR2 sequences are DFQATT and SNEGSKA (reference sequence). V dropped 1 base and J dropped 1; count of bases not matched to a gene: 5. The CDR3 sequence: CSARGQLAAQETQYF. CDR3 coding DNA: TGCAGTGCTAGAGGCCAACTAGCGGCCCAAGAGACCCAGTACTTC.

This clonotype was counted many times. This beta chain lies outside the target of a library built for alpha chains; its clone size means little. The genes are TRBV20-1 and TRBJ2-7; 12 bases map to TRBD2. This CDR3 contains 14 residues. Germline-derived CDR1 and CDR2 are DFQATT and SNEGSKA (reference sequence). Losses at the gene ends were 0 bases for V and 6 bases for J; bases not matched to a gene: 3. CDR3 amino acids: CSARDILAGGEQYF. CDR3 in DNA: TGCAGTGCTAGAGATATACTAGCGGGAGGCGAGCAGTACTTC.

Many counts were recorded for this clonotype. Since the library was made to target alpha chains, this beta chain is a stray read and its abundance is not meaningful. V and J are TRBV29-1 and TRBJ2-7; 11 positions match TRBD2. V lost 6 bases, J lost 0 bases, and 4 bases stayed unmatched. Germline CDR1 SQVTM, CDR2 ANQGSEA. The CDR3 extends over 14 amino acids. This CDR3 reads CSVGGLAASYEQYF. The CDR3 DNA is TGCAGCGTGGGGGGACTAGCGGCCTCCTACGAGCAGTACTTC.

A word on this clonotype: This beta chain is off target for a library built for alpha chains, so its abundance means little. This chain uses TRBV7-9 with TRBJ2-5; no reliable D call. The CDR3 is made up of 13 amino acids. Germline CDR1 is SEHNR and CDR2 is FQNEAQ (reference sequence). V was clipped by 5 bases and J by 1 base, with 8 bases between them. CDR3 DNA sequence: TGTGCCAGCAGCCTACGCGCCCAAGAGACCCAGTACTTC. Translated, it gives CASSLRAQETQYF.

This clonotype is categorized as medium-sized. A library prepared for alpha chains yielded this beta chain as an off-target read; its size is of little meaning. J is TRBJ1-3 and V is TRBV12-3 or TRBV12-4; D call uncertain. V dropped 7 bases and J dropped 2 bases, with 9 bases sitting between them. This CDR3 has 13 residues. The CDR3 reads CASNLQTGNTIYF. DNA for the CDR3: TGTGCCAGCAATCTTCAGACTGGAAACACCATATATTTT.

In its sample, this clonotype was seen many times. With the library built for alpha chains, this beta chain is off target and its frequency is not meaningful. The chain joins TRBV6-5 to TRBJ2-5, with TRBD2 matching over 7 bases. Germline V lookup: CDR1 MNHEY, CDR2 SVGAGI. Trimming at V came to 6 bases and at J to 5 bases, leaving 12 bases not matched to a gene. This CDR3 has 15 amino acids. CDR3 in amino acids: CASSLRREVMETQYF. The DNA of the CDR3 is TGTGCCAGCAGCCTCCGACGGGAGGTTATGGAGACCCAGTACTTC.

Comments on this clonotype: For a library built for alpha chains, this beta chain is a stray read; little rests on its size. The chain carries TRBV7-9 and TRBJ2-3; 11 bases agree with TRBD2. The CDR3 covers 16 residues. Trimming removed 6 bases from V and 2 bases from J; junction bases left unmatched: 7. Germline values: CDR1 SEHNR, CDR2 FQNEAQ (reference sequence). CDR3 loop: CASSPLAGGPTDTQYF. The CDR3 nucleotides read TGTGCCAGCAGTCCGCTAGCGGGGGGCCCCACAGATACGCAGTATTTT.

This clonotype was picked up many times. This beta chain turned up in a library designed for alpha chains; as an off-target read, its abundance says little. J is TRBJ2-1 and V is TRBV18; tentatively, D is TRBD1 (6 bases). The CDR3 covers 15 residues. The V gene lost 3 bases and the J gene lost 7 bases, with 16 bases spanning the gap. Looked up from germline, CDR1 is KGHSH and CDR2 is LQKENI. The CDR3 spells CASSPGAPAVNEQFF. As DNA, the CDR3 is TGTGCCAGCTCACCGGGGGCCCCCGCTGTGAATGAGCAGTTCTTC.

This clonotype rates as medium-sized. Found in a library prepared for alpha chains, this beta chain is an off-target read, and its abundance has little meaning. This chain joins TRBV7-9 and TRBJ1-2; D call uncertain. With 1 base removed from V and 5 bases from J, the gap between germline ends came to 8 bases. The CDR3 extends over 13 amino acids. CDR1 and CDR2 (germline): SEHNR, FQNEAQ (reference sequence). The CDR3 DNA sequence: TGTGCCAGCAGCTTAGGGTCCGGTTATGGCTACACCTTC. It translates to CASSLGSGYGYTF.

This clonotype has a count of ten or more. Since the library was made to target alpha chains, this beta chain is a stray read and its abundance is not meaningful. V gene TRBV23-1 combines with J gene TRBJ2-1; tentatively, D is TRBD1 (5 bases). TRBV23-1 is an open reading frame, and its role is uncertain. The CDR3 totals 13 residues. Trimming removed 4 bases from V and 5 bases from J, with 9 bases in between. The CDR3 reads CASSRVGDNEQFF. The CDR3, as DNA: TGCGCCAGCAGTCGGGTAGGGGACAATGAGCAGTTCTTC.

To note about this clonotype: This beta chain was picked up by a library intended for alpha chains and is off target, so its count carries little meaning. In nucleotides, the CDR3 is TGTGCCAGCAGTCGGGACAGGGGGCGCGGGTCCCAAGCTTTCTTT. This gives the protein CASSRDRGRGSQAFF. The chain uses TRBV6-5 and TRBJ1-1; 12 bases align to TRBD1. With V trimmed by 5 bases and J by 9 bases, 10 bases remained unmatched. Germline values: CDR1 MNHEY, CDR2 SVGAGI. CDR3 length: 15 residues.

In its sample, this clonotype was seen many times. Being off target in a library aimed at alpha chains, this beta chain has a size of little meaning. The chain recombines TRBV6-1 with TRBJ1-5; D unclear. Germline CDR1 reads MNHNS; CDR2 reads SASEGT. The CDR3 length is 12 residues. With 6 bases removed from V and 6 bases from J, the gap between germline ends came to 9 bases. The CDR3: CASRRSGQPQHF. CDR3 in DNA: TGTGCCAGCAGGCGGTCGGGTCAGCCCCAGCATTTT.

This clonotype was detected only a few times. Within a library made for alpha chains, this beta chain is off target, and its count is uninformative. This rearrangement joins TRBV5-1 to TRBJ1-1; no definite D call. The CDR3 consists of 14 residues. V was clipped by 2 bases and J by 3 bases, with 11 bases between them. The germline V gene encodes CDR1 SGHRS and CDR2 YFSETQ. The chain's CDR3 is CASSFGLSDTEAFF. The CDR3 DNA reads TGCGCCAGCAGCTTTGGATTGTCGGACACTGAAGCTTTCTTT.

In regard to this clonotype: Since the library was made to target alpha chains, this beta chain is a stray read and its abundance is not meaningful. The chain carries TRBV2 and TRBJ1-1; the D is unclear. V dropped 6 bases and J dropped 11 bases, with 16 bases sitting between them. Germline V gene lookup returns CDR1 SNHLY and CDR2 FYNNEI. CDR3 size: 12 residues. The CDR3 sequence: CASREDGPEAFF. CDR3 DNA sequence: TGTGCCAGCAGGGAGGACGGCCCGGAGGCTTTCTTT. Full variable domain (outside the CDR3, taken from reference TRBV2 and TRBJ1-1): EPEVTQTPSHQVTQMGQEVILRCVPISNHLYFYWYRQILGQKVEFLVSFYNNEISEKSEIFDDQFSVERPDGSNFTLKIRSTKLEDSAMYFCASREDGPEAFFGQGTRLTVV.

The sample holds many counts of this clonotype. Because this beta chain is a stray read in a library intended to capture alpha chains, its abundance should not be given much weight. This chain joins TRBV12-3 or TRBV12-4 and TRBJ1-1; 10 nucleotides line up with TRBD1. J was trimmed by 6 bases and V by 7 bases; bases with no gene match: 8. This CDR3 contains 14 residues. The CDR3 here is CASTDGQGVPEAFF. The DNA of the CDR3 is TGTGCCAGCACCGATGGACAGGGGGTACCTGAAGCTTTCTTT.

This clonotype was seen at least ten times. The size of this beta chain means little, since it is a stray read in a library made for alpha chains. J is TRBJ2-2 and V is TRBV6-6; D ambiguous. CDR3 length: 15 residues. CDR1 is MNHNY and CDR2 is SVGAGI in the germline V gene (reference sequence). V shed 6 bases and J shed 1 base, with 12 bases lying between them. CDR3 residues: CASRLESLNTGELFF. CDR3 DNA: TGTGCCAGCAGATTGGAAAGCCTGAACACCGGGGAGCTGTTTTTT.

By share of the sample, this clonotype is medium-sized. The library was built for alpha chains, so this beta chain is an off-target read and its size means little. This rearrangement joins TRBV12-3 or TRBV12-4 to TRBJ2-7; D possibly matches TRBD1 or TRBD2 (5 bases each). This CDR3 spans 14 amino acids. Trimming removed 3 bases from V and 2 bases from J, with 11 bases in between. CDR3 in DNA: TGTGCCAGCAGTTTTGGGACGATGACCTACGAGCAGTACTTC. Protein sequence: CASSFGTMTYEQYF.

This clonotype is medium-sized in the sample. The library was prepared for alpha chains; this beta chain is a stray read, so its frequency means little. The genes are TRBV20-1 and TRBJ1-6, with D unresolved. This CDR3 region has 15 residues. Deletions cut 1 base from V and 7 bases from J, with 14 bases between. The germline V gene encodes CDR1 DFQATT and CDR2 SNEGSKA (reference sequence). DNA for the CDR3: TGCAGTGCTAGAGCGGTTTCCCCATGGAATTCACCCCTCCACTTT. It specifies CSARAVSPWNSPLHF.

In this sample, this clonotype turned up many times. Because the library targeted alpha chains, this beta chain is an off-target read whose size means little. The rearrangement links TRBV9 to TRBJ2-7; no definite D call. Deletions cut 0 bases from V and 0 bases from J, with 1 base between. Germline CDR1 and CDR2: SGDLS and YYNGEE. There are 12 residues in the CDR3. The CDR3: CASSVGSYEQYF. CDR3 in DNA: TGTGCCAGCAGCGTAGGCTCCTACGAGCAGTACTTC.

Ten or more counts support this clonotype. In a library made to pick up alpha chains, this beta chain is a stray read with a size that means little. V is TRBV7-3 and J is TRBJ2-3, with a tentative D call TRBD1 (6 bases). Germline CDR1 and CDR2: SGHTA and FQGTGA. Trimming removed 5 bases from V and 9 bases from J, with 15 bases in between. This CDR3 contains 13 residues. The CDR3 region is CASSPPTGRTQYF. DNA of the CDR3: TGTGCCAGCAGCCCTCCCACAGGGCGGACGCAGTATTTT.

In its sample, this clonotype is medium-sized. For a library built for alpha chains, this beta chain is a stray read; little rests on its size. The rearrangement joins TRBV29-1 to TRBJ1-1; the D is unclear. This CDR3 is built from 11 residues. Trimming cost V 5 bases and J 6 bases, with 10 bases left between them. CDR1 and CDR2 (germline): SQVTM, ANQGSEA. The CDR3 nucleotides are TGCAGCGTTATTGACATTCCTGAAGCTTTCTTT. Protein: CSVIDIPEAFF. The full variable domain, completed using reference TRBV29-1 and TRBJ1-1, is SAVISQKPSRDICQRGTSLTIQCQVDSQVTMMFWYRQQPGQSLTLIATANQGSEATYESGFVIDKFPISRPNLTFSTLTVSNMSPEDSSIYLCSVIDIPEAFFGQGTRLTVV.